This record covers a single T cell receptor beta chain. The sample comes from a study of blood T cell repertoires in COVID-19. Study details: PBMCs, B-cell-depleted T cells, or T cells were the source of the cDNA or gDNA that made up the material.

Under the authors' procedure: Nucleated cell number was recorded as an estimate derived from reference gene primer amplification. Sequencing was performed with immunoSEQ multiplex PCR; in TCRdb, only in-frame clones are kept and a portion is missing. V and J calls and clone size are copied from that table; D and trimming were computed from the DNA. The sample shows under 350,000 clones, 80% to 90% of them seen only once. In germline, CDR1 is GTSNPN, CDR2 SVGIG (reference sequence). The CDR3 loop spans 17 amino acids. Trimming left V 0 bases short and J 4 bases short, with 18 bases between. The sequenced material came from peripheral blood. The clonotype comes from a man in his forties with acute or convalescent COVID-19. The J gene is TRBJ1-4, the V gene TRBV30; tentatively, D is TRBD1 (6 bases). CDR3 sequence reads: CAWSVPAGDIFNEKLFF. In DNA, the CDR3 is TGTGCCTGGAGTGTACCTGCAGGGGACATTTTTAATGAAAAACTGTTTTTT.